The clone carrying this TCR beta chain was seen a few times. Its antigen is unknown. All unsorted peripheral T cells were captured because whole blood was used without fractionation. Control samples came from roughly 9 uninfected healthy donors, four of them resampled after around three months. About 500 ng RNA was reverse transcribed with alpha and beta constant-region primers. Alpha and beta chain libraries were made separately by chain-specific third strand synthesis with multiplexing indices. One entry per CDR3 protein, called by TCRdb with MiXCR from the 5' RACE reads. The data show around 26,000 distinct CDR3 sequences, more than 7.5% seen once. The data belong to a study of HIV-infected patients and healthy controls. Whole-study results and caveats: HIV-infected patients and controls differed significantly in mean usage of eight alpha and eight beta V genes. Slight age and sex differences between study cohorts did not explain the diversity differences.

Germline CDR1 reads LNHDA; CDR2 reads SQIVND (reference sequence). This CDR3 contains 15 residues. V lost 5 bases and J lost 1; bases outside the gene matches: 5. This sequence was found in an adult in good health. The chain recombines TRBV19 with TRBJ2-4, with 7 bases aligning to TRBD1. Sequencing was carried out using blood. The CDR3 is CASSVGQVAKNIQYF. DNA for the CDR3: TGTGCCAGTAGTGTCGGACAGGTCGCCAAAAACATTCAGTACTTC.